This T cell receptor (beta chain) was captured in a study of prognosis after radiotherapy for stage I lung cancer. Study details: Non-small cell lung cancer patients were all deemed medically inoperable. Development of distant metastases after radiotherapy was seen in a few patients at a median of approximately seven months, with no significant progression in about 15.

This CDR3 contains 19 residues. V gave up 4 bases and J gave up 0 bases; unmatched junction bases: 17. Germline-derived CDR1 and CDR2 are SGHRS and YFSETQ. Multiplex PCR, run in two rounds, amplified TCR beta CDR3 from genomic DNA. During first-round PCR, primers specific to each TRBV and TRBJ gene were used. MiXCR was run by TCRdb on the multiplex PCR reads, yielding one entry per CDR3 protein. This sample has fewer than 35,000 distinct CDR3 sequences, with roughly 49% found just once. This clonotype was seen a handful of times. The patient cohort was node-negative on CT and PET/CT, with no prior chemotherapy, radiotherapy or other malignancies.

Here the sequenced sample was PBMCs, taken before or after stereotactic body radiation therapy (not recorded which). The sequence was collected from a donor of 50 years or more with non-small cell lung cancer. The chain combines TRBV5-1 with TRBJ2-3; 7 bases align to TRBD2. In DNA, the CDR3 is TGCGCCAGCAGCCTGAGGCTAGCGGTAGATGGGGGTAGCACAGATACGCAGTATTTT. This gives the protein CASSLRLAVDGGSTDTQYF.